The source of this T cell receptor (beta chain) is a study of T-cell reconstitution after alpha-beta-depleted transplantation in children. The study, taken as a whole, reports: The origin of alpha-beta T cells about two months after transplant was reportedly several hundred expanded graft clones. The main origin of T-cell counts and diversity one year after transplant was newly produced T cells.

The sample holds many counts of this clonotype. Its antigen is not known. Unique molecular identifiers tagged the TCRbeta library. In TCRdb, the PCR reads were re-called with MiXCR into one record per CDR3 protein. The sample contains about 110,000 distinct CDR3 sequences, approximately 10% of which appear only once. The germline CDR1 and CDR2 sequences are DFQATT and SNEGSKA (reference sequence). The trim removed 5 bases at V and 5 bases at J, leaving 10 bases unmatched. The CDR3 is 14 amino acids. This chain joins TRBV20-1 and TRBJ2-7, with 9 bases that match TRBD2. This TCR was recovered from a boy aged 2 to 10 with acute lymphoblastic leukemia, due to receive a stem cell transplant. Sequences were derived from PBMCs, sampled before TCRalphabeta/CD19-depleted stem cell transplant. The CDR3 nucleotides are TGCAGTGCTGGTAGCGGGAGACCTTTCGACGAGCAGTACTTC. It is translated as CSAGSGRPFDEQYF.